This T cell receptor beta chain was identified during a study of identical twins' blood T cells. This clonotype was seen a few times. Both ends of each TCR cDNA library bore sample-specific barcodes. MiXCR, run by TCRdb on the 5' RACE reads, gives a single entry per CDR3 protein. The sample consists of 350,000 to 400,000 distinct CDR3 sequences, around 30% of them appearing once. Germline assignment: CDR1 SGHKS and CDR2 YYEKEE (reference sequence). V was shortened by 5 bases and J by 8 bases, with 17 bases between the two germline ends. The CDR3 consists of 14 residues. This sequence originates from a woman aged 18-49 years in good health. This sequence joins TRBV5-5 and TRBJ2-1; D uncertain. The sample consisted of PBMCs. The CDR3 sequence is CASRFVGSGHEQFF. CDR3 sequence (DNA): TGTGCCAGCAGGTTTGTCGGGTCGGGCCATGAGCAGTTCTTC.